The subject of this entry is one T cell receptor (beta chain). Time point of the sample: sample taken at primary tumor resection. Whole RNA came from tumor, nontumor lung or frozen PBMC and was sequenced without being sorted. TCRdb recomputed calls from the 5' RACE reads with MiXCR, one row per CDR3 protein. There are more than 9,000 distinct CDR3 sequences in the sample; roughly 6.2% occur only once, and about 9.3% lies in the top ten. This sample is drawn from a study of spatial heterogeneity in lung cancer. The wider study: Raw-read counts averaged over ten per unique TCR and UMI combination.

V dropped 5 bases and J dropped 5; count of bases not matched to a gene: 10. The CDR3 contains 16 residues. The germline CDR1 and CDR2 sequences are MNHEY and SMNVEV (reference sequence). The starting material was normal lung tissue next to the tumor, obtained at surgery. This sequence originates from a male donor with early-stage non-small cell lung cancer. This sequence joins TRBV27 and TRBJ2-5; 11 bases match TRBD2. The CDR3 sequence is CASSVLAGGPVETQYF. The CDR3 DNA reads TGTGCCAGCAGTGTTTTAGCGGGAGGGCCGGTTGAGACCCAGTACTTC.